This T cell receptor (beta chain) is drawn from a study of T cell repertoires in cytomegalovirus infection. Study-level information: CMV infection and matching HLA type were both indicated by public TCR beta signatures. Study-wide results and caveats: Clonotypes of TCR beta that were HLA-C-restricted and CMV-specific dominated the ex vivo response. Individuals carrying CMV plus the relevant HLA were identified by cumulative frequency of public TCR beta families.

The V gene's germline CDR1 is LNHDA and CDR2 SQIVND (reference sequence). The length of the CDR3 is 17 residues. The V and J ends lost 5 bases and 2 bases, in that order; junction bases with no gene match: 10. TCRdb ran MiXCR on the reads and lists one entry per CDR3 protein. The sample contains approximately 1,000,000 distinct CDR3 sequences, approximately 33% of which appear only once. This clonotype was recorded many times. Its matching antigen is unknown. This clonotype was sampled from a human donor in good health (CMV status not recorded). Some clones in this sample may be carry-over from other donors' samples. This sample comprised cultured CD8+ T cells from PBMCs, obtained from culture after CMV antigen stimulation. The chain employs TRBV19 and TRBJ2-2, with 8 bases fitting TRBD1. The chain's CDR3 is CASSSPVTGANTGELFF. The CDR3 DNA is TGTGCCAGTAGTTCCCCCGTGACAGGGGCCAACACCGGGGAGCTGTTTTTT.